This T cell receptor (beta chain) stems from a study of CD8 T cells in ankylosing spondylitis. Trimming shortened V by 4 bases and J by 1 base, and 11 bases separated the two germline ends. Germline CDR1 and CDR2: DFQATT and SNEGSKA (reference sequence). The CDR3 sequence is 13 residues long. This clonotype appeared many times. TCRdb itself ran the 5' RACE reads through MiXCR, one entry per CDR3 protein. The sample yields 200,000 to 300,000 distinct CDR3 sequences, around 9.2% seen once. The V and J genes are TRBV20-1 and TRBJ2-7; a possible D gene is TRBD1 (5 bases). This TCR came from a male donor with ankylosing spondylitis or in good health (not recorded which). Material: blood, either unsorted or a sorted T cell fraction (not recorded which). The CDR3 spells CSAIKQVSYEQYF. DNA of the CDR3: TGCAGTGCTATCAAACAGGTTTCCTACGAGCAGTACTTC.